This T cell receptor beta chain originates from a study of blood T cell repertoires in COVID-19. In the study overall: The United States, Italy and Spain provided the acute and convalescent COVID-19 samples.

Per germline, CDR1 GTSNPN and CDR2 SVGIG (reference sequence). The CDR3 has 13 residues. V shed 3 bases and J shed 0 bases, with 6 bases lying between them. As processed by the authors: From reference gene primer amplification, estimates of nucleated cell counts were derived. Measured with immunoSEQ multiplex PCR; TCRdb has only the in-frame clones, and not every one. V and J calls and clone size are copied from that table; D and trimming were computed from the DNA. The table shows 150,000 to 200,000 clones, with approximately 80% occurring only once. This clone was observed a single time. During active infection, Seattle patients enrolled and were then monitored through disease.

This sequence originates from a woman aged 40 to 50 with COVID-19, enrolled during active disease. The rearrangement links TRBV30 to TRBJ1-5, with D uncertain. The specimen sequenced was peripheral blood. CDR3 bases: TGTGCCTGGAGCCGAGATAGCAATCAGCCCCAGCATTTT. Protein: CAWSRDSNQPQHF.